This T cell receptor (beta chain) was observed in a study of T cell changes during pregnancy in multiple sclerosis. Germline loops: CDR1 KGHSH, CDR2 LQKENI. The CDR3 consists of 16 residues. V lost 3 bases to trimming and J lost 7 bases, with 19 bases between them. Some clones are missing from TCRdb's copy, which holds only in-frame ones; the method was immunoSEQ multiplex PCR. The sample shows about 75,000 clones, 94% of them seen only once. The V call is TRBV18, the J call TRBJ1-5; TRBD1 is a possible D gene (6 bases). The sequence came from a female donor with multiple sclerosis, enrolled in a pregnancy study. Source: CD4+ T cells from peripheral blood mononuclear cells, taken after pregnancy. The CDR3: CASSPRGGGPLQPQHF. CDR3 bases: TGTGCCAGCTCACCTCGGGGCGGGGGCCCGTTGCAGCCCCAGCATTTT.